This TCR beta chain was found in a study of cytomegalovirus exposure and HLA in healthy donors. Study-wide context: Unique TCRs numbering approximately 81 million, obtained from HLA-typed donors, made up an early data release.

Only one count was recorded for this clone. PCR was performed using 60 Vbeta and 13 Jbeta primers. The assay was immunoSEQ multiplex PCR, and TCRdb's table has in-frame clones only and misses some. Here the sample spans 95,000 to 150,000 clones, 70% to 85% being singletons. The V and J ends lost 0 bases and 8 bases, in that order; junction bases with no gene match: 6. CDR3 length: 16 residues. Germline assignment: CDR1 SGHTA and CDR2 FQGTGA. Though probably carrying unrecorded immune exposures, donors were nominally healthy at sampling. V is TRBV7-3 and J is TRBJ2-1; 11 bases match TRBD2. The clonotype originates from a human donor in good health. Sequenced sample: PBMCs. CDR3 nucleotide sequence: TGTGCCAGCAGCTTAACTGTTACTAGCGGGAGTTATGAGCAGTTCTTC. It specifies CASSLTVTSGSYEQFF.